These T cell receptor beta chains were read from a single sample in a study of blood T cell repertoires in COVID-19. Here immunoSEQ multiplex PCR was the method, and the copy in TCRdb shows in-frame clones only, minus some. The table lists about 110,000 clones, approximately 90% of them singletons. The specimen sequenced was peripheral blood. The receptors derive from a human donor in a cohort sampled during active COVID-19. The CDR3 runs from the conserved cysteine through the conserved F or W. The D gene is left open where the match is weak. Clone sizes are given selectively: once, few, many, or a class where the clone is expanded.

CDR3	DNA	V	D	size	J
CASSLGTGAGYF	TGTGCCAGCAGCTTGGGCACAGGGGCAGGGTACTTC	TRBV5-6	TRBD1	.	TRBJ2-7
CASSLVGETLHF	TGTGCCAGCAGTTTAGTTGGGGAGACCCTCCACTTT	TRBV12-3/TRBV12-4	.	.	TRBJ1-6
CASSPSQGHTGELFF	TGTGCCAGCTCACCCTCACAGGGACACACCGGGGAGCTGTTTTTT	TRBV18	.	.	TRBJ2-2
CASTGGRATDTQYF	TGTGCCAGTACTGGCGGGAGGGCCACGGATACGCAGTATTTT	TRBV19	TRBD2	.	TRBJ2-3
CASSGQTYSGNTIYF	TGTGCCAGCAGCGGACAGACCTACTCTGGAAACACCATATATTTT	TRBV9	.	.	TRBJ1-3
CASSVGDWHNEQFF	TGTGCCAGCAGCGTCGGGGACTGGCACAATGAGCAGTTCTTC	TRBV9	.	.	TRBJ2-1
CASLLWGVSGTEAFF	TGTGCCAGCCTTCTTTGGGGGGTTTCGGGCACTGAAGCTTTCTTT	TRBV7-2	.	once	TRBJ1-1
CASSGSLQETQYF	TGTGCCAGCAGTGGTAGTCTCCAAGAGACCCAGTACTTC	TRBV2	.	.	TRBJ2-5
CASSFGGGRGDLTEFF	TGTGCCAGCAGCTTCGGCGGAGGCAGGGGAGATCTGACGGAGTTCTTC	TRBV5-6	.	.	TRBJ2-1
CASSLLAGTGFSYNEQFF	TGTGCCAGCAGCTTACTGGCCGGGACAGGGTTCTCCTACAATGAGCAGTTCTTC	TRBV11-3	TRBD1	.	TRBJ2-1
CASRGGTDTQYF	TGCGCCAGCAGAGGGGGCACAGATACGCAGTATTTT	TRBV10-2	.	.	TRBJ2-3
CASSQTGTSAFYEQYF	TGTGCCAGCAGCCAGACCGGGACTAGCGCATTCTACGAGCAGTACTTC	TRBV14	TRBD2	.	TRBJ2-7
CASSLPGQGEETQYF	TGTGCCAGCAGCCTCCCGGGACAGGGGGAAGAGACCCAGTACTTC	TRBV4-2	TRBD1	.	TRBJ2-5
CASSLYRETEAFF	TGTGCCAGCAGCTTATACCGGGAGACTGAAGCTTTCTTT	TRBV11-1	.	once	TRBJ1-1
CASSIRDRGNEQFF	TGTGCCAGTAGTATCAGGGACAGGGGCAATGAGCAGTTCTTC	TRBV19	TRBD1	.	TRBJ2-1
CATSRGVTDRVNF	TGTGCCACCAGCAGAGGTGTAACGGACAGGGTCAACTTC	TRBV15	TRBD1	.	TRBJ2-7
CSVGISYEQYF	TGCAGCGTCGGGATTTCCTACGAGCAGTACTTC	TRBV29-1	.	.	TRBJ2-7
CASSQVSGSPYNEQFF	TGTGCCAGCAGCCAAGTTAGCGGATCCCCCTACAATGAGCAGTTCTTC	TRBV3-1/TRBV3-2	.	few	TRBJ2-1
CASILSTDTQYF	TGTGCCAGCATCCTGAGCACAGATACGCAGTATTTT	TRBV5-5	.	.	TRBJ2-3
CASRGLAGSFGEYNEQFF	TGTGCCAGCAGGGGACTAGCGGGGAGTTTTGGAGAATACAATGAGCAGTTCTTC	TRBV28	TRBD2	.	TRBJ2-1
CASSKTSGSPETQYF	TGCGCCAGCAGTAAGACTAGCGGGAGCCCAGAGACCCAGTACTTC	TRBV4-3	TRBD2	.	TRBJ2-5
CASRAPSGGLDTQYF	TGTGCCAGCAGGGCCCCGTCAGGGGGGCTCGATACGCAGTATTTT	TRBV6-5	.	.	TRBJ2-3
CASSYAYQTSNYGYTF	TGTGCCAGCAGTTACGCCTATCAGACATCTAACTATGGCTACACCTTC	TRBV6-5	.	.	TRBJ1-2
CSVVGTGTDGYTF	TGCAGCGTTGTTGGGACAGGGACGGATGGCTACACCTTC	TRBV29-1	TRBD1	once	TRBJ1-2
CASRVRTGNTGELFF	TGTGCCAGCAGAGTCAGGACAGGGAACACCGGGGAGCTGTTTTTT	TRBV27	TRBD1	.	TRBJ2-2
CASSGPGATYTDTQYF	TGTGCCAGCAGCGGACCAGGGGCGACATACACAGATACGCAGTATTTT	TRBV9	.	.	TRBJ2-3
CASSQPGQGYNQPQHF	TGTGCCAGTAGTCAACCGGGACAGGGGTACAATCAGCCCCAGCATTTT	TRBV19	TRBD1	.	TRBJ1-5
CAQGGSSYNEQFF	TGTGCCCAGGGTGGAAGCTCCTACAATGAGCAGTTCTTC	TRBV28	.	.	TRBJ2-1
CASTTGGSYNSPLHF	TGTGCCAGCACTACGGGGGGCTCCTATAATTCACCCCTCCACTTT	TRBV27	.	.	TRBJ1-6
CASLSKGGQGQADTQYF	TGTGCCAGTCTAAGCAAAGGGGGACAGGGGCAGGCAGATACGCAGTATTTT	TRBV19	TRBD1	.	TRBJ2-3
CASSLSAGGTEAFF	TGTGCCAGCAGCTTATCTGCCGGGGGTACTGAAGCTTTCTTT	TRBV7-3	.	few	TRBJ1-1
CASSPTSGVIQETQYF	TGTGCCAGCAGCCCAACTAGCGGGGTCATTCAAGAGACCCAGTACTTC	TRBV5-6	TRBD2	.	TRBJ2-5
CASKDRDQETQYF	TGTGCCAGCAAAGACAGAGACCAAGAGACCCAGTACTTC	TRBV6-6	.	.	TRBJ2-5
CASSEWETGESNEQFF	TGTGCCAGCAGTGAATGGGAGACAGGGGAATCCAATGAGCAGTTCTTC	TRBV2	TRBD1	.	TRBJ2-1
CASSQTGDYGYTF	TGTGCCAGCAGTCAGACAGGGGACTATGGCTACACCTTC	TRBV6-5	TRBD1	.	TRBJ1-2
CASSLEVAERGFSDEQYF	TGTGCCAGCAGCTTAGAGGTTGCTGAGCGGGGGTTCAGTGACGAGCAGTACTTC	TRBV7-2	TRBD2	once	TRBJ2-7
CASSEFVRTATNEQFF	TGTGCCAGCAGTGAGTTTGTTCGGACAGCTACTAATGAGCAGTTCTTC	TRBV6-1	.	.	TRBJ2-1